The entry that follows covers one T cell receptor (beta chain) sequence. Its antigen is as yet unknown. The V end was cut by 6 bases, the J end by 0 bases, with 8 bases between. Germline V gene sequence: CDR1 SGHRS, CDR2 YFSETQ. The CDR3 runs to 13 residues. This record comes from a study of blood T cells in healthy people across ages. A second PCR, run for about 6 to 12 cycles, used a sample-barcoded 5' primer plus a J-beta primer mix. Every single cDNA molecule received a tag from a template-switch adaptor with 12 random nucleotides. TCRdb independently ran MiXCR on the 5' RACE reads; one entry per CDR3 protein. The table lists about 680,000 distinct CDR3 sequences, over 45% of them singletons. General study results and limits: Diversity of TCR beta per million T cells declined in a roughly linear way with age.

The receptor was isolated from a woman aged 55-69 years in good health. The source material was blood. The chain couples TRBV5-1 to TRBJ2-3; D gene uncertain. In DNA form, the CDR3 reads TGCGCCAGCACGGCACACAGCACAGATACGCAGTATTTT. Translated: CASTAHSTDTQYF.